This record covers a single T cell receptor beta chain. This sample is drawn from a study of blood T cell repertoires in COVID-19. This CDR3 has 13 residues. From germline, CDR1 is SNHLY and CDR2 FYNNEI. The ends lost 8 bases at V and 1 base at J; junction bases unmatched: 2. This table comes from immunoSEQ multiplex PCR, and its TCRdb copy is limited to in-frame clones, with some not included. The sample lists a few hundred thousand clones; about 88% were seen once. The sequence derives from a woman in her forties or fifties who had been exposed to COVID-19. The rearrangement links TRBV2 to TRBJ1-5, with 7 bases identical to TRBD1. Sequenced sample: PBMCs or T cells enriched from blood (not recorded which). The DNA of the CDR3 is TGTGCCAGCGACAGGGAAAGCAATCAGCCCCAGCATTTT. It encodes CASDRESNQPQHF.